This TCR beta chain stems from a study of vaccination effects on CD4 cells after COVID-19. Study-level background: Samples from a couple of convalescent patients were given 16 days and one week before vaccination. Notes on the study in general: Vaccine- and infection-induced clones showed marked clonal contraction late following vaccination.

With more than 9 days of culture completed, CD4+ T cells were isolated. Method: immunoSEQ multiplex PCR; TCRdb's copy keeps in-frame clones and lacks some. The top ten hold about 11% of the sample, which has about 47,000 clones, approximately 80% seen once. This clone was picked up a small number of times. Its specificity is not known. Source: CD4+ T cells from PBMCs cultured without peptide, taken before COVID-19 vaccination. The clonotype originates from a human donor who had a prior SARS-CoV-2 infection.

The DNA for the CDR3 is TGCGCCAGCTCCTCCGCCGGGGCCCCTAACTATGGCTACACCTTC. Its protein is CASSSAGAPNYGYTF. The V call is TRBV5-1, the J call TRBJ1-2, with D possibly TRBD1 on 5 matching bases. V lost 7 bases, J lost 0 bases, and 16 bases lay in between. Looked up from germline, CDR1 is SGHRS and CDR2 is YFSETQ. The CDR3 loop spans 15 amino acids.